The T cell receptor (beta chain) described here comes from a study of prognosis after radiotherapy for stage I lung cancer. As for the study in general: Stage I non-small cell lung cancer patients were enrolled from early 2018 to early 2019.

Overall study findings and caveats: Unique TCR clone counts dropped after stereotactic body radiation therapy, from a median of around 9,500 to 6,500.

The CDR3 has 13 amino acids. The V gene's germline CDR1 is MNHEY and CDR2 SVGEGT. Trimming cost V 5 bases and J 6 bases, with 13 bases left between them. Researchers used two-round multiplex PCR to amplify TCR beta CDR3 starting from genomic DNA. Amplification in first-round PCR relied on primers specific to each TRBV and TRBJ gene. MiXCR was run by TCRdb on the multiplex PCR reads, yielding one entry per CDR3 protein. Among 25,000 to 35,000 distinct CDR3 sequences listed, 46% were seen once. Comments on this clonotype: Antigen unknown. Since a far larger clone is one base different, this is likely a read error.

This TCR derives from a donor older than 45 with non-small cell lung cancer. Sequencing was performed on PBMCs, taken before or after stereotactic body radiation therapy (not recorded which). The V and J genes are TRBV6-2 or TRBV6-3 and TRBJ1-2; no clear D gene. DNA of the CDR3: TGTGCCAGCAGTGAAGAGGCCTGGGATGGCTACACCTTC. Its translation: CASSEEAWDGYTF.